This T cell receptor beta chain stems from a study of Tregs in tolerant kidney transplant recipients. TCRdb's table, derived via immunoSEQ multiplex PCR, lists solely in-frame clones and lacks some. The sample contains about 240,000 clones, more than 65% of which appear only once. Specimen: CD4+ T cells from blood. This TCR was recovered from a human donor in good health.

This CDR3 is CASSPSQGPYGYTF. The CDR3 nucleotides are TGTGCCAGCAGCCCGTCCCAAGGGCCCTATGGCTACACCTTC. The chain uses TRBV7-8 and TRBJ1-2; no clear D gene. The CDR3 is 14 residues long. The V end lost 5 bases, the J end lost 4 bases, and 14 bases lay between the germline ends. Germline V CDR1 and CDR2: SGHVS, FQNEAQ.